This T cell receptor (beta chain) was observed in a study of shared clonotypes between healthy human individuals. Only in-frame clones appear in the TCRdb table, and some are missing; sequencing was by immunoSEQ multiplex PCR. The sample comprises more than 2 million clones, roughly 95% of which are singletons, and more than 0.1% rests with the top ten. The sequencing sample was made of naive CD4+ T cells sorted from blood. Sample subset: CD45RA+ positively selected. The receptor was derived from a man younger than 35 in good health.

For the CDR3, the DNA is TGCGCCAGCAGCCAACTCGAGCGGAGGGAGAACACCGGGGAGCTGTTTTTT. This translates into CASSQLERRENTGELFF. This chain uses TRBV4-1 with TRBJ2-2; D may be TRBD2 (6 bases). The CDR3 extends over 17 amino acids. Trimming pared 2 bases from V and 1 base from J, leaving 14 bases between. Germline V CDR1 and CDR2: MGHRA, YSYEKL.